This TCR beta chain came from a study of cytomegalovirus exposure and HLA in healthy donors. Of note for this clone: One junction end disagrees with the germline gene, perhaps due to a read error.

PCR involved 60 Vbeta and 13 Jbeta primers. This table comes from immunoSEQ multiplex PCR, and its TCRdb copy is limited to in-frame clones, with some not included. The data hold 180,000 or so clones, with more than 70% observed a single time. The specimen sequenced was PBMCs. This clonotype was obtained from a middle-aged woman in good health and CMV-seropositive.

The DNA of the CDR3 is TGTTCCAGCAGCTTAATTGGGGCAGGCGCGAAGTCTGGAAACACCATATATTTT. Its protein product is CSSSLIGAGAKSGNTIYF. V usage is TRBV7-9 and J usage is TRBJ1-3, with D perhaps matching TRBD1 (5 bases). The CDR3 has 18 amino acids. Per the germline V gene, CDR1 is SEHNR and CDR2 is FQNEAQ (reference sequence).